The sequence of this TCR beta chain was determined in a study of blood T cell repertoires in COVID-19. This CDR3 comprises 13 residues. The ends were cut back, 2 bases at V and 7 bases at J, with 10 bases in the middle. Germline CDR1 KGHSH, CDR2 LQKENI. Data came from immunoSEQ multiplex PCR; TCRdb stores just in-frame clones and leaves some out. The repertoire holds some 120,000 clones, with 65% to 90% as singletons. The sequence was collected from a woman at least 80 years old with acute or convalescent COVID-19. Source material: peripheral blood. The rearrangement joins TRBV18 to TRBJ2-3; D is ambiguous. This chain's CDR3 is CASSPRADYTQYF. In nucleotides, the CDR3 is TGTGCCAGCTCACCAAGAGCTGATTATACGCAGTATTTT.